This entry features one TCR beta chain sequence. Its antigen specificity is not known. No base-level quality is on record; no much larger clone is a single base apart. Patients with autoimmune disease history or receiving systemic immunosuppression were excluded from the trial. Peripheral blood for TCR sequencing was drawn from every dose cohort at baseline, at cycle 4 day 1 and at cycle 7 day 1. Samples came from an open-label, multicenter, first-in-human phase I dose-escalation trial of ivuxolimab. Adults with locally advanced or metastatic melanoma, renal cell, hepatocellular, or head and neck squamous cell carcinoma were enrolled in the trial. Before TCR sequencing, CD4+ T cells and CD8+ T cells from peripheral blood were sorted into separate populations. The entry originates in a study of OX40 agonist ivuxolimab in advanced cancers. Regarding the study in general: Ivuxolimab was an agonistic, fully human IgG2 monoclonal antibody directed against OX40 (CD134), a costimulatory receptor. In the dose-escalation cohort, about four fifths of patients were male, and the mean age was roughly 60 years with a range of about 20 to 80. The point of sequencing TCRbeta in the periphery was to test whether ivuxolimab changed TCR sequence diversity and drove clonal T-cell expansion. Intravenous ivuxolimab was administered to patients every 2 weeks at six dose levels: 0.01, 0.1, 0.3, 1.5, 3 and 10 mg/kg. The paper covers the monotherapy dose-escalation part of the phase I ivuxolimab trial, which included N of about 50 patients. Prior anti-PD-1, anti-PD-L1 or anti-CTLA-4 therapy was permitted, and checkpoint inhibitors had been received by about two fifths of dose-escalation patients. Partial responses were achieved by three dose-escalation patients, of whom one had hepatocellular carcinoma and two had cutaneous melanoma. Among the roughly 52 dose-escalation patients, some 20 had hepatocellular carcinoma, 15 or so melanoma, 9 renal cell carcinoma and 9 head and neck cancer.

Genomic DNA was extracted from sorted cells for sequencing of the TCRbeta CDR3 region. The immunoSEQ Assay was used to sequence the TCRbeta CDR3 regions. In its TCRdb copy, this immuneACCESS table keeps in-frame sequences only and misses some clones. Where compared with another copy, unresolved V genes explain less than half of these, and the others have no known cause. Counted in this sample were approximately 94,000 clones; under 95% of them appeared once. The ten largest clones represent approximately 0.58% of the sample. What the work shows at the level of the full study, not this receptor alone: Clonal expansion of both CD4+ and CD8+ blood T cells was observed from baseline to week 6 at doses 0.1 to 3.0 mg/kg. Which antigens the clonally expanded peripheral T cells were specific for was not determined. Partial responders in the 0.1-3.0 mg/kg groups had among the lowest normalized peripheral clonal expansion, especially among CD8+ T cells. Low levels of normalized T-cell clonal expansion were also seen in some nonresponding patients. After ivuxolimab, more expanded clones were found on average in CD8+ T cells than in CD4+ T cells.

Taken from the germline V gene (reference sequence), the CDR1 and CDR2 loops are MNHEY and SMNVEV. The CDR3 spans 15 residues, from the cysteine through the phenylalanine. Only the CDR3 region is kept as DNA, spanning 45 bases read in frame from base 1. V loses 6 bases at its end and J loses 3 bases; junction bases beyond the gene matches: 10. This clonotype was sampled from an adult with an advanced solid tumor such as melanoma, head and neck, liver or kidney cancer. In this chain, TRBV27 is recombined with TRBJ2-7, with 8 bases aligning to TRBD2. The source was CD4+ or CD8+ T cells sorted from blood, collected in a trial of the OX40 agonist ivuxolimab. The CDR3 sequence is CASRREAELLYEQYF. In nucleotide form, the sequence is TGTGCCAGCAGGCGGGAGGCGGAGTTACTCTACGAGCAGTACTTC.